What follows are 17 T cell receptor beta chains derived from one specimen sequenced in a study of identifying expanded T cells in peripheral blood. The assay was immunoSEQ multiplex PCR, and TCRdb's table has in-frame clones only and misses some. Among under 120,000 clones listed, around 88% were seen once. The sequenced sample was blood. The origin of the receptors is a person aged 18 to 70 in good health.

The chain couples TRBV28 to TRBJ2-1; D might be TRBD1 (5 bases). Germline CDR1 and CDR2: MDHEN and SYDVKM. V lost 6 bases and J 7 bases, leaving 7 bases between the germline ends. The length of the CDR3 is 11 residues. CDR3 amino acids: CASRKGNEQFF. CDR3 bases: TGTGCCAGCAGAAAGGGGAATGAGCAGTTCTTC.

This chain links TRBV10-3 with TRBJ2-5, with 10 bases aligning to TRBD2. The CDR3 consists of 16 residues. J lost 5 bases, V lost 6 bases, and 12 bases had no gene match. Germline V gene sequence: CDR1 ENHRY, CDR2 SYGVKD. In DNA, the CDR3 is TGTGCCATCAGGCAAGACACTAGCGGGGACGAGGAGACCCAGTACTTC. Its protein is CAIRQDTSGDEETQYF.

The chain couples TRBV4-2 to TRBJ2-3; TRBD1 is a possible D gene (6 bases). V was trimmed by 4 bases and J by 6 bases, leaving 14 bases between them. From germline, CDR1 is LGHNA and CDR2 YNFKEQ. The CDR3 length is 14 residues. Written as DNA, the CDR3 is TGTGCCAGCAGCCCGGTTGGGACATCTGATACGCAGTATTTT. Protein: CASSPVGTSDTQYF.

In the case of this clone: One end of the junction is discordant with germline, which a read error may explain. The chain joins TRBV10-2 to TRBJ1-5; D gene ambiguous. The germline CDR1 and CDR2 sequences are WSHSY and SAAADI. The CDR3 is made up of 12 amino acids. CDR3 nucleotide sequence: TGTGCCATCAGTGACTCTAATCAGCCCCAGCATTTT. It is translated as CAISDSNQPQHF.

The rearrangement uses TRBV4-3 and TRBJ2-7, with D possibly TRBD2 on 5 matching bases. The CDR3 is 16 amino acids. Germline V CDR1 and CDR2: LGHNA, YSLEER. Between the trimmed V and J ends, which lost 0 bases and 3 bases, there was a span of 15 bases. The CDR3 loop is CASSQDVLDRVYEQYF. CDR3 sequence (DNA): TGCGCCAGCAGCCAAGATGTACTAGATAGAGTCTACGAGCAGTACTTC.

The chain combines TRBV9 with TRBJ1-2, with a tentative D call TRBD1 (6 bases). This CDR3 comprises 15 residues. Trimming removed 0 bases at V and 4 bases at J, with 13 bases between. CDR1 SGDLS and CDR2 YYNGEE come from the germline V gene. CDR3 amino acids: CASSVGRGVGYGYTF. The CDR3 DNA sequence: TGTGCCAGCAGCGTAGGAAGGGGGGTAGGCTATGGCTACACCTTC.

This clone was picked up a small number of times. The rearrangement uses TRBV18 and TRBJ1-4; the D is unclear. Trimming left V 2 bases short and J 8 bases short, with 9 bases between. The V gene's germline CDR1 is KGHSH and CDR2 LQKENI. The CDR3 length is 13 residues. CDR3 residues: CASSPRVQEKLFF. The CDR3 DNA reads as TGTGCCAGCTCACCAAGGGTGCAGGAAAAACTGTTTTTT.

The chain has TRBV28 and TRBJ1-5, with no clear D. V lost 5 bases and J lost 6, with 14 bases in between. CDR1 MDHEN and CDR2 SYDVKM come from the germline V gene. This CDR3 has 14 amino acids. The CDR3 reads CASSPLAGSQPQHF. CDR3 bases: TGTGCCAGCAGTCCCTTGGCCGGCAGTCAGCCCCAGCATTTT.

The CDR3 coding sequence is TGTGCCAGTAGTGTCTATCCAGACAGGCCCGCTGAAGCTTTCTTT. Amino acids: CASSVYPDRPAEAFF. The chain couples TRBV19 to TRBJ1-1; D is possibly TRBD1 (6 bases). With 5 bases removed from V and 6 bases from J, the gap between germline ends came to 19 bases. This CDR3 has 15 residues. The V gene's germline CDR1 is LNHDA and CDR2 SQIVND (reference sequence). The whole variable domain, remainder taken from reference TRBV19 and TRBJ1-1, is DGGITQSPKYLFRKEGQNVTLSCEQNLNHDAMYWYRQDPGQGLRLIYYSQIVNDFQKGDIAEGYSVSREKKESFPLTVTSAQKNPTAFYLCASSVYPDRPAEAFFGQGTRLTVV.

DNA for the CDR3: TGTGCCAGCAGCTTGCTCTCTACGAACACCGGGGAGCTGTTTTTT. This sequence encodes CASSLLSTNTGELFF. The chain links TRBV7-9 to TRBJ2-2, with no clear D. The CDR3 is made up of 15 amino acids. Germline CDR1 is SEHNR and CDR2 is FQNEAQ (reference sequence). V dropped 3 bases and J dropped 0 bases, with 8 bases sitting between them.

This clone was seen only a few times. The chain has TRBV6-5 and TRBJ1-5; possibly TRBD1 for D (6 bases). The germline V gene encodes CDR1 MNHEY and CDR2 SVGAGI. This CDR3 is built from 14 residues. V was clipped by 5 bases and J by 6 bases, with 14 bases between them. The CDR3 region has the DNA TGTGCCAGCAGTGCCCCGGGGGGCACTCAGCCCCAGCATTTT. This encodes CASSAPGGTQPQHF.

The chain recombines TRBV9 with TRBJ2-2; D is undetermined. Germline V gene data show CDR1 as SGDLS and CDR2 as YYNGEE. This CDR3 spans 17 amino acids. V dropped 0 bases and J dropped 0 bases, with 12 bases sitting between them. This chain's CDR3 is CASSVVLQPSNTGELFF. CDR3 DNA sequence: TGTGCCAGCAGCGTAGTTCTACAGCCTTCGAACACCGGGGAGCTGTTTTTT.

The table lists this clone with a count of one. The V gene is TRBV2, the J gene TRBJ1-5; 9 bases map to TRBD1. This CDR3 has 16 residues. Germline V CDR1 and CDR2: SNHLY, FYNNEI. With V trimmed by 6 bases and J by 2 bases, 8 bases remained unmatched. CDR3 coding DNA: TGTGCCAGCAGAGCACACAGGGGGCCCGGCAATCAGCCCCAGCATTTT. Translated, it gives CASRAHRGPGNQPQHF.

The V call is TRBV9, the J call TRBJ2-7, with no clear D. The CDR3 has 13 amino acids. CDR1 is SGDLS and CDR2 is YYNGEE in the germline V gene. V was cut by 7 bases and J by 0 bases, with 11 bases left in between. The CDR3 protein is CASGPTASYEQYF. CDR3 bases: TGTGCCAGCGGACCGACTGCCTCCTACGAGCAGTACTTC.

This chain uses TRBV4-1 with TRBJ2-1; the D is unclear. The V end was cut by 0 bases, the J end by 4 bases, with 10 bases between. CDR3 length: 15 residues. The germline gives CDR1 MGHRA, CDR2 YSYEKL. CDR3 amino acids: CASSQDGQYYNEQFF. CDR3 sequence (DNA): TGCGCCAGCAGCCAAGATGGTCAGTATTACAATGAGCAGTTCTTC.

This clone has a handful of counts. The chain joins TRBV7-2 to TRBJ1-1, with D perhaps matching TRBD1 (5 bases). The CDR3 sequence is 15 residues long. Germline V lookup: CDR1 SGHTA, CDR2 FQGNSA. The V gene lost 1 base and the J gene lost 10 bases, with 19 bases spanning the gap. The CDR3 loop reads CASSLEGGGIGPAFF. The CDR3 bases are TGTGCCAGCAGCTTAGAAGGTGGGGGGATCGGCCCAGCTTTCTTT.

The chain carries TRBV6-5 and TRBJ1-5; D not certain. The germline V gene encodes CDR1 MNHEY and CDR2 SVGAGI. The CDR3 runs 13 residues. The V end lost 5 bases, the J end lost 4 bases, and 9 bases lay between the germline ends. CDR3 coding DNA: TGTGCCAGCAGTGAAACGCGGAATCAGCCCCAGCATTTT. As protein: CASSETRNQPQHF.